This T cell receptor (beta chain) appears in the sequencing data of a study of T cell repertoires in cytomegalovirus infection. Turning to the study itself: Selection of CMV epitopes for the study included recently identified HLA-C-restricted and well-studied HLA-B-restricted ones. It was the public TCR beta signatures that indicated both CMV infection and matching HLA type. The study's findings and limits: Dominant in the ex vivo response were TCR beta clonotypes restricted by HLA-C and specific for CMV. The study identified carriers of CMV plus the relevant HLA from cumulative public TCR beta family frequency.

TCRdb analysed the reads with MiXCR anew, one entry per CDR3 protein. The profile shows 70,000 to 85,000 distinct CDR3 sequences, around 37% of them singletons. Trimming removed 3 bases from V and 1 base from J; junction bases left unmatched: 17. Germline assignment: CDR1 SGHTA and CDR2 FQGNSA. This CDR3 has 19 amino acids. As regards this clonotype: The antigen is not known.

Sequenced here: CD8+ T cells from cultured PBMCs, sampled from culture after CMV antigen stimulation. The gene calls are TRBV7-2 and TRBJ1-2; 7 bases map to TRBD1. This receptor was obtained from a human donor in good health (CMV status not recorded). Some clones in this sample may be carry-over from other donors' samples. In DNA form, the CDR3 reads TGTGCCAGCAGCTTTGGGCCCGGGACAGCTAATCATATTAACTATGGCTACACCTTC. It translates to CASSFGPGTANHINYGYTF.